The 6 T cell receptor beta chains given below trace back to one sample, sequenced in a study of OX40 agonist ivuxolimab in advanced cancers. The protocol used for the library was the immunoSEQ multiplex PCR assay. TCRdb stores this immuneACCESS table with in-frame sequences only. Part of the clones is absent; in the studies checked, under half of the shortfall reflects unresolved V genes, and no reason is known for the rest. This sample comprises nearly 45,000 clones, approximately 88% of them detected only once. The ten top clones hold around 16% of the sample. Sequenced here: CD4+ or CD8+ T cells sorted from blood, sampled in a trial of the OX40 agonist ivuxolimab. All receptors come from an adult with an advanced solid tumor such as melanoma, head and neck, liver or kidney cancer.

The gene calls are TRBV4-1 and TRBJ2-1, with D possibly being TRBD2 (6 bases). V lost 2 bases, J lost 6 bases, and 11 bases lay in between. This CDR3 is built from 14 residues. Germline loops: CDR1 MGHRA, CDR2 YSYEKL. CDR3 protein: CASSQRRGGNEQFF. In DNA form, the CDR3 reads TGCGCCAGCAGCCAAAGGAGGGGCGGCAATGAGCAGTTCTTC.

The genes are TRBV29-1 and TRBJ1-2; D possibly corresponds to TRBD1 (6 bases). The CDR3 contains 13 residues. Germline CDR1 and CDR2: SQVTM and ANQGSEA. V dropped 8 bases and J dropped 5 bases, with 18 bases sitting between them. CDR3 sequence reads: CSINPGTSYGYTF. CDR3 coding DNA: TGCAGCATAAATCCCGGGACAAGTTATGGCTACACCTTC.

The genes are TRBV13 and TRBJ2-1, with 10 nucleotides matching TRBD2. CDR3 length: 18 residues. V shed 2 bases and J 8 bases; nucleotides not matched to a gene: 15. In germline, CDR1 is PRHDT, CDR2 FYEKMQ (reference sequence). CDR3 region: CASSLRLSRLAGRDEQFF. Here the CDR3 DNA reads TGTGCCAGCAGCTTAAGGTTATCGAGACTAGCGGGTAGGGATGAGCAGTTCTTC.

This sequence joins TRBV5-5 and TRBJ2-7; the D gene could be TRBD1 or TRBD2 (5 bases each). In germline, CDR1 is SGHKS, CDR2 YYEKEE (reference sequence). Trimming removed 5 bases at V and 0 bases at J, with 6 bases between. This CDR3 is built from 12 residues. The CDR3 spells CASRGDSYEQYF. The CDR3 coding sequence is TGTGCCAGCAGGGGGGACTCCTACGAGCAGTACTTC.

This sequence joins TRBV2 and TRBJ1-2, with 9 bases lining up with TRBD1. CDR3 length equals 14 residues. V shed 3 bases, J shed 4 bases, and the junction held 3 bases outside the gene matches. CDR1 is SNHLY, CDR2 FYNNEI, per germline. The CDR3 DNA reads TGTGCCAGCAGTGAGGGACAGGGAACCTATGGCTACACCTTC. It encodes CASSEGQGTYGYTF.

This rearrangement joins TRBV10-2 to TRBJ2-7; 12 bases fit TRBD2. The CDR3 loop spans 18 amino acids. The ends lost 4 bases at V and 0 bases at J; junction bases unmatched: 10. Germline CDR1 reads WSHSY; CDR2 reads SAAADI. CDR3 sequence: CASSGGTSGPRTSYEQYF. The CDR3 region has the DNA TGCGCCAGCAGTGGAGGGACTAGCGGGCCTAGGACCTCCTACGAGCAGTACTTC.